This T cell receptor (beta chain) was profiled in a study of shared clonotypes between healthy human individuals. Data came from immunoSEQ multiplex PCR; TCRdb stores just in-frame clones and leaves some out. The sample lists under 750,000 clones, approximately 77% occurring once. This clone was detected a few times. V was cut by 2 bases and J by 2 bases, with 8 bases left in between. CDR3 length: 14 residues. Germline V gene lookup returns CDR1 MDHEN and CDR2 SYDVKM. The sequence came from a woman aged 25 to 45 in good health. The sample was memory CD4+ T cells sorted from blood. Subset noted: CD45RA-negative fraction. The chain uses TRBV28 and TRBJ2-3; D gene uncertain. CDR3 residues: CASSLPGSTDTQYF. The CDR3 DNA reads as TGTGCCAGCAGTTTACCAGGTTCCACAGATACGCAGTATTTT. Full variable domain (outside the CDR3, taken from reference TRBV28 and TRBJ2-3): DVKVTQSSRYLVKRTGEKVFLECVQDMDHENMFWYRQDPGLGLRLIYFSYDVKMKEKGDIPEGYSVSREKKERFSLILESASTNQTSMYLCASSLPGSTDTQYFGPGTRLTVL.